The 32 T cell receptor beta chains below come from one sample, sequenced in a study of cytomegalovirus exposure and HLA in healthy donors. Primers included in the PCR were 60 Vbeta and 13 Jbeta primers. Repertoires were generated with immunoSEQ multiplex PCR, while TCRdb's copy carries only in-frame clones and drops some. This specimen shows about 150,000 clones; the ten leading clones hold 1.5% to 2%. The source material was PBMCs. The receptors stem from a woman aged 45-59 years in good health and CMV-seronegative.

The J gene is TRBJ2-5, the V gene TRBV18; TRBD1 aligns across 7 bases. Looked up from germline, CDR1 is KGHSH and CDR2 is LQKENI. The length of the CDR3 is 17 residues. With 3 bases clipped from V and 5 bases from J, the junction kept 15 bases outside the gene matches. The CDR3 nucleotides are TGTGCCAGCTCACCTTGGTCGGCGACAGGGTCTTTGGAGACCCAGTACTTC. It codes for CASSPWSATGSLETQYF.

The rearrangement links TRBV6-1 to TRBJ1-3; the D is unclear. The CDR3 contains 12 residues. V was pared by 6 bases and J by 1 base, with 4 bases between. CDR1 and CDR2 (germline): MNHNS, SASEGT. The CDR3 DNA sequence: TGTGCCAGCAGCCAGTCTGGAAACACCATATATTTT. Amino acid sequence: CASSQSGNTIYF.

Comments on this clone: An end of the junction differs from the germline gene, which may be a read error. The same CDR3 arises from other DNA sequences in this sample as well. The chain combines TRBV30 with TRBJ1-1; 10 bases match TRBD1. The CDR3 consists of 15 residues. Per germline, CDR1 GTSNPN and CDR2 SVGIG (reference sequence). CDR3 DNA: TGTGCCTGTCGGGACAGGGGAAGAGTGAACACTGAGGCTTTCTTT. This translates into CACRDRGRVNTEAFF.

The chain links TRBV7-2 to TRBJ2-3; D is uncertain. This CDR3 contains 12 residues. Germline V gene lookup returns CDR1 SGHTA and CDR2 FQGNSA. Trimming left V 2 bases short and J 6 bases short, with 6 bases between. CDR3 DNA: TGTGCCAGCAGCTTATCTTATGATACGCAGTATTTT. Its protein product is CASSLSYDTQYF.

The chain employs TRBV28 and TRBJ2-4; TRBD1 matches at 9 bases. The CDR3 spans 14 residues. The germline V gene encodes CDR1 MDHEN and CDR2 SYDVKM. Losses at the gene ends were 2 bases for V and 12 bases for J; bases not matched to a gene: 8. CDR3 loop: CASSLSANRGPQYF. The CDR3 bases are TGTGCCAGCAGTTTAAGTGCCAACAGGGGGCCTCAGTACTTC.

The chain carries TRBV10-3 and TRBJ2-7; TRBD1 aligns across 8 bases. CDR1 and CDR2 from the germline V gene are ENHRY and SYGVKD. This CDR3 region has 16 residues. The V segment lost 5 bases and the J segment 2 bases; nucleotides outside the gene matches: 11. The CDR3 reads CAISLRPGQETYEQYF. In DNA form, the CDR3 reads TGTGCCATCAGTCTTCGACCGGGACAGGAAACCTACGAGCAGTACTTC.

This chain connects TRBV7-2 to TRBJ2-3; D unresolved. Trimming left V 1 base short and J 11 bases short, with 16 bases between. Germline values: CDR1 SGHTA, CDR2 FQGNSA. CDR3 length: 14 residues. CDR3 sequence reads: CASSLGFERGWQYF. CDR3 sequence (DNA): TGTGCCAGCAGCTTAGGATTCGAGCGCGGCTGGCAGTATTTT.

The chain recombines TRBV7-6 with TRBJ2-1, with D maybe TRBD2 (5 bases). This CDR3 region has 16 residues. The germline V gene has CDR1 SGHVS and CDR2 FNYEAQ. V dropped 2 bases and J dropped 0 bases, with 11 bases sitting between them. The CDR3 protein is CASSLIIAGSYNEQFF. CDR3 sequence (DNA): TGTGCCAGCAGCTTAATAATTGCGGGCTCCTACAATGAGCAGTTCTTC.

CDR3 sequence reads: CASSSPSGYSYEQYF. The CDR3 bases are TGTGCCAGCAGCTCCCCGTCGGGATACTCCTACGAGCAGTACTTC. J is TRBJ2-7 and V is TRBV7-9, with a possible D match to TRBD2 (5 bases). CDR1 is SEHNR, CDR2 FQNEAQ, per germline (reference sequence). With 4 bases removed from V and 0 bases from J, the gap between germline ends came to 13 bases. The CDR3 runs to 15 residues.

The V gene is TRBV19, the J gene TRBJ1-2; a weak D match, TRBD1 (6 bases). The V end was cut by 7 bases, the J end by 5 bases, with 14 bases between. CDR1 and CDR2 from the germline V gene are LNHDA and SQIVND (reference sequence). The CDR3 sequence is 13 residues long. The CDR3 DNA reads TGTGCCAGTATGCAACAGGGCTCGTATGGCTACACCTTC. Encoded protein: CASMQQGSYGYTF.

The CDR3: CASSQPQRGYEQYF. The DNA of the CDR3 is TGTGCCAGCAGTCAGCCTCAGCGGGGCTACGAGCAGTACTTC. The chain joins TRBV28 to TRBJ2-7, with 7 bases matching TRBD2. J gave up 3 bases and V 5 bases, and 7 bases lay outside the gene matches. Per the germline V gene, CDR1 is MDHEN and CDR2 is SYDVKM. The CDR3 consists of 14 residues.

J is TRBJ2-7 and V is TRBV5-3, with TRBD2 as a possible D gene (5 bases). TRBV5-3 is labeled an ORF, and its function is uncertain. V was trimmed by 0 bases and J by 5 bases, leaving 12 bases between them. The CDR3 is 14 amino acids. The CDR3 nucleotides are TGTGCCAGAAGCTTGGACGAGGGTAGCGACGAGCAGTACTTC. Amino acid sequence: CARSLDEGSDEQYF.

V is TRBV6-1 and J is TRBJ1-5, with TRBD1 matching 9 bases. CDR3 length: 13 amino acids. Per germline, CDR1 MNHNS and CDR2 SASEGT. The junction had 4 bases not matched to a gene; V was cut back by 6 bases and J by 7 bases. CDR3 sequence: CASRRGQGQPQHF. The CDR3 nucleotides are TGTGCCAGCAGGCGGGGACAGGGCCAGCCCCAGCATTTT.

V usage is TRBV7-6 and J usage is TRBJ1-2; 7 positions agree with TRBD1. CDR3 length: 15 residues. Germline lookup yields CDR1 SGHVS and CDR2 FNYEAQ. Losses at the gene ends were 3 bases for V and 8 bases for J; bases not matched to a gene: 12. The CDR3 here is CASSFARTGAEGYTF. In DNA, the CDR3 is TGTGCCAGCAGCTTCGCCCGGACAGGAGCAGAAGGCTACACCTTC.

Details on this clone: The junction departs from germline at one end; a sequencing error may be responsible. This sequence joins TRBV5-1 and TRBJ1-2; TRBD1 agrees at 9 bases. Per the germline V gene, CDR1 is SGHRS and CDR2 is YFSETQ. The CDR3 is made up of 13 amino acids. CDR3 nucleotide sequence: TGCGCCAGCAGCTCTTCACCGGGACAGGGTCTCGACTTC. Protein sequence: CASSSSPGQGLDF.

V is TRBV5-1 and J is TRBJ2-7; TRBD2 agrees at 9 bases. CDR3 length: 13 residues. V lost 4 bases, J lost 5 bases, and 4 bases stayed unmatched. Germline-derived CDR1 and CDR2 are SGHRS and YFSETQ. The CDR3 nucleotides read TGCGCCAGCAGCGTCTCTAGCGGGAACGAGCAGTACTTC. This encodes CASSVSSGNEQYF. Using reference TRBV5-1 and TRBJ2-7 for the parts outside the CDR3, the full variable domain is KAGVTQTPRYLIKTRGQQVTLSCSPISGHRSVSWYQQTPGQGLQFLFEYFSETQRNKGNFPGRFSGRQFSNSRSEMNVSTLELGDSALYLCASSVSSGNEQYFGPGTRLTVT.

The J gene is TRBJ2-7, the V gene TRBV7-3; 7 nucleotides match TRBD2. CDR3 length: 14 amino acids. Germline values: CDR1 SGHTA, CDR2 FQGTGA. Unmatched junction bases numbered 5, after V lost 3 bases and J lost 3 bases. The CDR3 is CASSFSGGSYEQYF. The CDR3, as DNA: TGTGCCAGCAGCTTCTCCGGCGGGAGCTACGAGCAGTACTTC.

This sequence joins TRBV4-1 and TRBJ2-1; TRBD2 is a possible D gene (6 bases). In germline, CDR1 is MGHRA, CDR2 YSYEKL. This CDR3 spans 13 amino acids. Trimming cost V 5 bases and J 6 bases, with 11 bases left between them. CDR3 sequence: CASSWAGFNEQFF. The CDR3 nucleotides are TGCGCCAGCAGCTGGGCGGGATTCAATGAGCAGTTCTTC.

The V and J genes are TRBV13 and TRBJ2-5; TRBD2 is a possible D gene (5 bases). The V end lost 5 bases, the J end lost 2 bases, and 18 bases lay between the germline ends. Germline V gene data show CDR1 as PRHDT and CDR2 as FYEKMQ (reference sequence). The CDR3 totals 16 residues. The CDR3 coding sequence is TGTGCCAGCAGCCCCCGACTTGTAGCGCCACAAGAGACCCAGTACTTC. This translates into CASSPRLVAPQETQYF. The variable domain in full, with the rest retrieved from reference TRBV13 and TRBJ2-5, is AAGVIQSPRHLIKEKRETATLKCYPIPRHDTVYWYQQGPGQDPQFLISFYEKMQSDKGSIPDRFSAQQFSDYHSELNMSSLELGDSALYFCASSPRLVAPQETQYFGPGTRLLVL.

The genes are TRBV4-3 and TRBJ1-2; the match to TRBD1 covers 7 bases. The CDR3 has 12 amino acids. The J segment lost 4 bases and the V segment lost 8 bases, leaving 4 bases of the junction unmatched. Looked up from germline, CDR1 is LGHNA and CDR2 is YSLEER. The CDR3: CASGTVGYGYTF. CDR3 in DNA: TGCGCCAGCGGGACAGTTGGCTATGGCTACACCTTC.

This sequence joins TRBV5-1 and TRBJ1-2; the D gene is possibly TRBD1 (5 bases). V dropped 0 bases and J dropped 4 bases, with 10 bases sitting between them. The length of the CDR3 is 14 residues. The V gene's germline CDR1 is SGHRS and CDR2 YFSETQ. For the CDR3, the DNA is TGCGCCAGCAGCTTGGGGGACTACAGCTATGGCTACACCTTC. This encodes CASSLGDYSYGYTF.

The chain combines TRBV9 with TRBJ1-1; 7 positions agree with TRBD1. V was pared by 4 bases and J by 1 base, with 16 bases of the junction left unmatched. CDR3 length: 18 amino acids. Germline V gene data show CDR1 as SGDLS and CDR2 as YYNGEE. The chain's CDR3 is CASSIRTGRQRGNTEAFF. CDR3 coding DNA: TGTGCCAGCAGCATACGGACAGGACGTCAAAGGGGGAACACTGAAGCTTTCTTT.

This rearrangement joins TRBV5-1 to TRBJ1-2; D not certain. Germline V gene sequence: CDR1 SGHRS, CDR2 YFSETQ. V lost 0 bases and J 10 bases, leaving 16 bases between the germline ends. The CDR3 runs to 14 residues. In nucleotides, the CDR3 is TGCGCCAGCAGCTTGGCGGCGGCGGAGGTTGTCTACACCTTC. This encodes CASSLAAAEVVYTF.

The chain uses TRBV4-3 and TRBJ2-4; weak D call: TRBD1 (8 bases). CDR3 size: 14 residues. V lost 4 bases to trimming and J lost 8 bases, with 15 bases between them. CDR1 is LGHNA and CDR2 is YSLEER in the germline V gene. Here the CDR3 reads CASSLQGGKDIQYF. In nucleotides, the CDR3 is TGCGCCAGCAGCCTACAGGGGGGGAAGGACATTCAGTACTTC.

The V and J genes are TRBV6-5 and TRBJ2-3; 7 positions agree with TRBD1. CDR1 MNHEY and CDR2 SVGAGI come from the germline V gene. The CDR3 contains 15 residues. V gave up 7 bases and J gave up 0 bases; unmatched junction bases: 7. The CDR3 spells CASTPYRGSTDTQYF. CDR3 sequence (DNA): TGTGCCAGCACCCCATACAGGGGTAGCACAGATACGCAGTATTTT.

The chain employs TRBV28 and TRBJ1-1; no firm D call. The CDR3 totals 12 residues. The germline V gene has CDR1 MDHEN and CDR2 SYDVKM. Trimming removed 3 bases from V and 10 bases from J, with 12 bases in between. The CDR3 DNA reads as TGTGCCAGCAGTTTCCTCCCGGCTAGAGCTTTCTTT. Its protein product is CASSFLPARAFF.

The chain employs TRBV27 and TRBJ2-7, with unresolved D. This CDR3 has 14 residues. The V end was cut by 6 bases, the J end by 2 bases, with 14 bases between. From germline, CDR1 is MNHEY and CDR2 SMNVEV (reference sequence). Here the CDR3 DNA reads TGTGCCAGCAGCCGACATCAATCCACCTACGAGCAGTACTTC. Encoded protein: CASSRHQSTYEQYF.

The chain uses TRBV19 and TRBJ1-4; the D is unclear. The CDR3 loop spans 15 amino acids. With 5 bases removed from V and 0 bases from J, the gap between germline ends came to 10 bases. Germline loops: CDR1 LNHDA, CDR2 SQIVND (reference sequence). The CDR3 nucleotides are TGTGCCAGTAGTTTGCGCTCTTCAACTAATGAAAAACTGTTTTTT. Translation gives CASSLRSSTNEKLFF.

The gene calls are TRBV19 and TRBJ1-1, with 7 nucleotides matching TRBD1. CDR3 length equals 14 residues. Germline CDR1 LNHDA, CDR2 SQIVND (reference sequence). J was trimmed by 1 base and V by 3 bases; bases with no gene match: 2. Here the CDR3 DNA reads TGTGCCAGTAGTATCGGGACAGCGAACACTGAAGCTTTCTTT. Encoded protein: CASSIGTANTEAFF. Drawing the rest from reference TRBV19 and TRBJ1-1, the complete variable domain is DGGITQSPKYLFRKEGQNVTLSCEQNLNHDAMYWYRQDPGQGLRLIYYSQIVNDFQKGDIAEGYSVSREKKESFPLTVTSAQKNPTAFYLCASSIGTANTEAFFGQGTRLTVV.

J is TRBJ1-1 and V is TRBV14, with a possible D match to TRBD1 (5 bases). The CDR3 sequence is 14 residues long. The ends were cut back, 2 bases at V and 5 bases at J, with 12 bases in the middle. Germline V gives CDR1 SGHDN, CDR2 FVKESK. CDR3 DNA: TGTGCCAGCAGCCAATATGGGGGGAGGACTGAAGCTTTCTTT. Encoded protein: CASSQYGGRTEAFF.

This chain joins TRBV5-4 and TRBJ2-2; D might be TRBD1 (5 bases). This CDR3 contains 15 residues. V was cut by 6 bases and J by 1 base, with 13 bases left in between. CDR1 SGHNT and CDR2 YYREEE come from the germline V gene (reference sequence). CDR3 sequence: CASTTGQGNTGELFF. For the CDR3, the DNA is TGTGCCAGCACCACTGGGCAGGGGAACACCGGGGAGCTGTTTTTT. The entire variable domain, with the rest obtained from reference TRBV5-4 and TRBJ2-2, is as follows: ETGVTQSPTHLIKTRGQQVTLRCSSQSGHNTVSWYQQALGQGPQFIFQYYREEENGRGNFPPRFSGLQFPNYSSELNVNALELDDSALYLCASTTGQGNTGELFFGEGSRLTVL.

The rearrangement uses TRBV20-1 and TRBJ1-1; D is ambiguous. Germline-derived CDR1 and CDR2 are DFQATT and SNEGSKA (reference sequence). This CDR3 is 10 amino acids long. Between the trimmed V and J ends, which lost 6 bases and 12 bases, there was a span of 14 bases. CDR3 residues: CSAGSGWTFF. The CDR3 region has the DNA TGCAGTGCGGGGTCGGGGTGGACTTTCTTT.